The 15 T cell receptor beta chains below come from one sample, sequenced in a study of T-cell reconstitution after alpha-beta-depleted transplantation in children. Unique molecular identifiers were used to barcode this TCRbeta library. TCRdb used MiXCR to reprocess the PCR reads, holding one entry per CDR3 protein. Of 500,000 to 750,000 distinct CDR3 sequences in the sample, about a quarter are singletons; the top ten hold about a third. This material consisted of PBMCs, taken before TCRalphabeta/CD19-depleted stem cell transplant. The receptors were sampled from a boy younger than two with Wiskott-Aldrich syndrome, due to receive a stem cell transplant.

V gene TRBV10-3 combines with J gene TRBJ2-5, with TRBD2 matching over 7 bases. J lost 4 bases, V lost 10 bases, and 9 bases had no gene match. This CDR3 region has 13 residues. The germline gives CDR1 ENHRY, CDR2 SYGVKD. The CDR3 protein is CATQREGVETQYF. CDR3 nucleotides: TGTGCCACCCAGCGGGAAGGAGTAGAGACCCAGTACTTC.

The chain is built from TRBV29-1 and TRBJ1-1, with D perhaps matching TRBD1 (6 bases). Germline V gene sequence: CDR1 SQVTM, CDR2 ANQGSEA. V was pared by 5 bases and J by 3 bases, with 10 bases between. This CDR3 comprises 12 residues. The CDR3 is CSVKGEDTEAFF. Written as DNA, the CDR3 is TGCAGCGTTAAGGGGGAGGACACTGAAGCTTTCTTT. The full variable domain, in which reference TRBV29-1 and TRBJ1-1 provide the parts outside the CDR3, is SAVISQKPSRDICQRGTSLTIQCQVDSQVTMMFWYRQQPGQSLTLIATANQGSEATYESGFVIDKFPISRPNLTFSTLTVSNMSPEDSSIYLCSVKGEDTEAFFGQGTRLTVV.

The CDR3 loop reads CSVGRVRAEQFF. DNA of the CDR3: TGCAGCGTGGGCAGGGTTCGCGCTGAGCAGTTCTTC. This chain links TRBV29-1 with TRBJ2-1; D is possibly TRBD1 (5 bases). The CDR3 sequence is 12 residues long. In germline, CDR1 is SQVTM, CDR2 ANQGSEA. The V end was cut by 6 bases, the J end by 9 bases, with 15 bases between.

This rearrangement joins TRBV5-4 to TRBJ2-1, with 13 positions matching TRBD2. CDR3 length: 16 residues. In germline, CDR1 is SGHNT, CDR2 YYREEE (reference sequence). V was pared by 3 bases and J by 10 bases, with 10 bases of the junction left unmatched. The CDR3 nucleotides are TGTGCCAGCAGCTCCCTAGGACTAGCGGGAGTGGGAGAGCAGTTCTTC. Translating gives CASSSLGLAGVGEQFF.

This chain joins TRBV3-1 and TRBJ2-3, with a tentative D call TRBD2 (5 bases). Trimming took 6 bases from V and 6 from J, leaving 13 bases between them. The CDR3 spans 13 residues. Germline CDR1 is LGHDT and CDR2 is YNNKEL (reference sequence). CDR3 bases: TGTGCCAGCAGTCGAGGGCCGAGCGATACGCAGTATTTT. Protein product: CASSRGPSDTQYF.

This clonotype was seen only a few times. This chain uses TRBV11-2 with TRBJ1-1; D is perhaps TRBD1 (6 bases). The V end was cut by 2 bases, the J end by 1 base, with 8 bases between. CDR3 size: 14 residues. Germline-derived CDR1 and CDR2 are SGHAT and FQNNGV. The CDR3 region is CASSLQTGNTEAFF. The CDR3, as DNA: TGTGCCAGCAGCTTACAGACAGGGAACACTGAAGCTTTCTTT.

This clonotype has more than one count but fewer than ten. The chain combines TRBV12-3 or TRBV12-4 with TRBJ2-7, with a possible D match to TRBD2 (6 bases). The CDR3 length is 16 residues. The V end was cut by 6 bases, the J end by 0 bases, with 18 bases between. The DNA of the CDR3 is TGTGCCAGCAGCGTTCTAGCGTCAAAAAGCTCCTACGAGCAGTACTTC. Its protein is CASSVLASKSSYEQYF.

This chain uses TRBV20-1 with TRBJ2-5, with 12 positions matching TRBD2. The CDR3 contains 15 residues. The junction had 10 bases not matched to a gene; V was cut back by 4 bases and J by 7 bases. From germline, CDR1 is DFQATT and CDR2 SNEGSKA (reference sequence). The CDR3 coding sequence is TGCAGTGCTACTGGTACTAGCGGGAGGTTCGCGACCCAGTACTTC. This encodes CSATGTSGRFATQYF.

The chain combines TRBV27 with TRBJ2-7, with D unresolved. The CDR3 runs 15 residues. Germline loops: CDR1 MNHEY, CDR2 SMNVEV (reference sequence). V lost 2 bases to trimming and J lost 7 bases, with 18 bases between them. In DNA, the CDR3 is TGTGCCAGCAGTTTAGAGAGACCTTCGGTAGGTGAGCAGTACTTC. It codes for CASSLERPSVGEQYF.

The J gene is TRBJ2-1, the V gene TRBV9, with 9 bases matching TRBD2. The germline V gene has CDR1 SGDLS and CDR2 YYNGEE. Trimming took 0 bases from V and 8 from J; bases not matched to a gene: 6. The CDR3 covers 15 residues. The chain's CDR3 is CASSVVGLAGYEQFF. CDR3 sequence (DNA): TGTGCCAGCAGCGTAGTAGGCCTAGCGGGATATGAGCAGTTCTTC.

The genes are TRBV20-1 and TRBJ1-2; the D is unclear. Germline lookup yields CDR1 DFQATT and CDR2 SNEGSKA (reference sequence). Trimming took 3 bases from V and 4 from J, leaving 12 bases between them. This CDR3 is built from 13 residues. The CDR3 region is CSARDYEGYGYTF. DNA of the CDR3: TGCAGTGCTAGGGACTACGAGGGCTATGGCTACACCTTC.

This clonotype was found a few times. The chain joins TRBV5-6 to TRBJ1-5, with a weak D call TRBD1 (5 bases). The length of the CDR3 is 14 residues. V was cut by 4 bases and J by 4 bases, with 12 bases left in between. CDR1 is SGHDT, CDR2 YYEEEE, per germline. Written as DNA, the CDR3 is TGTGCCAGCAGCGCGGGACTGCTAAATCAGCCCCAGCATTTT. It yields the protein CASSAGLLNQPQHF. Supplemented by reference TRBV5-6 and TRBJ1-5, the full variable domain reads DAGVTQSPTHLIKTRGQQVTLRCSPKSGHDTVSWYQQALGQGPQFIFQYYEEEERQRGNFPDRFSGHQFPNYSSELNVNALLLGDSALYLCASSAGLLNQPQHFGDGTRLSIL.

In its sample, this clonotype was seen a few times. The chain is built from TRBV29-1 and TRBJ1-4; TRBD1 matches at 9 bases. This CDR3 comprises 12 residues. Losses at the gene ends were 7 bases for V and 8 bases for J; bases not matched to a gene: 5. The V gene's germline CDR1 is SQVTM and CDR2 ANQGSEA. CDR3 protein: CSASGQGEKLFF. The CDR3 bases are TGCAGCGCGAGTGGACAGGGGGAAAAACTGTTTTTT.

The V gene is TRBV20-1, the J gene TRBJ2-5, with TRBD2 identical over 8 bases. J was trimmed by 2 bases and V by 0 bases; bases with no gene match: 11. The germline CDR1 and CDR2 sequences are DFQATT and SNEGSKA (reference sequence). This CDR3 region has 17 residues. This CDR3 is CSARDAQRERGQETQYF. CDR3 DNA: TGCAGTGCTAGAGATGCCCAGCGGGAGAGAGGGCAAGAGACCCAGTACTTC.

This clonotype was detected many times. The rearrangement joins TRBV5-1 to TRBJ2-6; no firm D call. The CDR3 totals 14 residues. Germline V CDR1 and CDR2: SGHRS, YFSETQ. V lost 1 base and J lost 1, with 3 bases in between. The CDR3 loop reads CASSLPSGANVLTF. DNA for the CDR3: TGCGCCAGCAGCTTGCCATCTGGGGCCAACGTCCTGACTTTC.